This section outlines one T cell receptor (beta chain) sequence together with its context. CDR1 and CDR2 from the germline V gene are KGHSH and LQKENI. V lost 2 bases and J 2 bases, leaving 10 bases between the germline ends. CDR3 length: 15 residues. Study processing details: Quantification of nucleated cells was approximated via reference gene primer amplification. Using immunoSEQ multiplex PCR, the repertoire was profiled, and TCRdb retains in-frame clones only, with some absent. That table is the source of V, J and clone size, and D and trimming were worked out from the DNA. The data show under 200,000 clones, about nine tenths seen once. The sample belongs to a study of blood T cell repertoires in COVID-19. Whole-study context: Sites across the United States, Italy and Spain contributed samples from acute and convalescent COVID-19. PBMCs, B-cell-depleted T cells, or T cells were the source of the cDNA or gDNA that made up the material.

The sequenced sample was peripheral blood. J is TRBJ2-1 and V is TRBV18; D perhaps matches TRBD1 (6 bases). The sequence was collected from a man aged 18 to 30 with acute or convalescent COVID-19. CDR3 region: CASSPNWDTYNEQFF. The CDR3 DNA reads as TGTGCCAGCTCACCAAACTGGGACACCTACAATGAGCAGTTCTTC. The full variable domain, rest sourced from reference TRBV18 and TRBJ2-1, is NAGVMQNPRHLVRRRGQEARLRCSPMKGHSHVYWYRQLPEEGLKFMVYLQKENIIDESGMPKERFSAEFPKEGPSILRIQQVVRGDSAAYFCASSPNWDTYNEQFFGPGTRLTVL.